This T cell receptor beta chain comes out of a study of T-cell reconstitution after alpha-beta-depleted transplantation in children. Germline CDR1 and CDR2: SEHNR and FQNEAQ (reference sequence). CDR3 length equals 11 residues. Between the trimmed V and J ends, which lost 5 bases and 11 bases, there was a span of 9 bases. Unique molecular identifiers featured in how the TCRbeta library was prepared. TCRdb analysed the PCR reads with MiXCR anew, one entry per CDR3 protein. The sample has around 500,000 distinct CDR3 sequences, approximately 12% seen once. This chain connects TRBV7-9 to TRBJ1-4; tentative D call: TRBD1 (5 bases). The sample in question was PBMCs from the stem cell graft donor, obtained from the stem cell graft. The receptor's source is a human donor who donated a stem cell graft to a child with combined immunodeficiency. The CDR3 sequence: CASSLGVKLFF. In DNA, the CDR3 is TGTGCCAGCAGCCTAGGGGTGAAACTGTTTTTT.